Listed below are T cell receptor beta chains from one sample, sequenced in a study of T cell responses to AZD1222 COVID-19 vaccine. Assay used: immunoSEQ multiplex PCR; TCRdb lists only in-frame clones, some missing. The table lists about 120,000 clones, roughly 90% of them singletons, with 8.4% in the top ten. Sequenced here: peripheral blood, sampled on day 0 of AZD1222 vaccination. The receptors derive from an adult in good health. Both conserved end residues are part of each CDR3. The D gene is left open where the match is weak. Only part of the rows carry a size: once, few, many, or a class if the clone is expanded.

CDR3 | DNA | V | size | D | J
CASSGRGGVQPQHF | TGTGCCAGCAGTGGGCGGGGGGGCGTGCAGCCCCAGCATTTT | TRBV2 | once | - | TRBJ1-5
CASSLTGSGPQHF | TGTGCCAGCAGCTTAACAGGGAGCGGGCCCCAGCATTTT | TRBV11-2 | - | - | TRBJ1-5
CASSLLGGQTYEQYF | TGTGCCAGCAGTTTACTAGGCGGACAGACCTACGAGCAGTACTTC | TRBV5-6 | - | - | TRBJ2-7
CASSSKGTGLPSYEQYF | TGTGCCAGCAGCTCAAAAGGGACAGGGCTACCCTCCTACGAGCAGTACTTC | TRBV5-6 | - | TRBD1 | TRBJ2-7
CASSRASENYGYTF | TGCGCCAGCAGCCGTGCTTCGGAGAACTATGGCTACACCTTC | TRBV4-1 | - | - | TRBJ1-2
CASSVEMNTEAFF | TGTGCCAGCAGCGTCGAGATGAACACTGAAGCTTTCTTT | TRBV9 | - | - | TRBJ1-1
CAWNIRVASTEAFF | TGTGCCTGGAACATCAGGGTTGCCTCTACTGAAGCTTTCTTT | TRBV30 | medium-sized | - | TRBJ1-1
CASSPPGMRVEKLFF | TGTGCCAGCTCACCACCAGGAATGAGGGTTGAAAAACTGTTTTTT | TRBV18 | - | - | TRBJ1-4
CASSRIGVNTEAFF | TGTGCCAGCTCTCGAATCGGGGTGAACACTGAAGCTTTCTTT | TRBV18 | - | - | TRBJ1-1
CASSKGTGVAQPQHF | TGTGCCAGTAGTAAAGGGACAGGGGTGGCTCAGCCCCAGCATTTT | TRBV19 | - | TRBD1 | TRBJ1-5
CASRDLGAGELFF | TGTGCCAGCAGGGACTTAGGAGCCGGGGAGCTGTTTTTT | TRBV2 | - | - | TRBJ2-2
CATRRGAGNTGELFF | TGTGCCACCCGGCGGGGGGCCGGAAACACCGGGGAGCTGTTTTTT | TRBV28 | once | TRBD2 | TRBJ2-2
CASRDNNWGGELFF | TGTGCCAGCAGGGACAACAACTGGGGCGGGGAGCTGTTTTTT | TRBV2 | - | - | TRBJ2-2
CASSFEPGEGNTIYF | TGTGCCAGCAGCTTTGAGCCGGGCGAGGGAAACACCATATATTTT | TRBV5-4 | - | - | TRBJ1-3
CATSSRRSTDTQYF | TGTGCCACCAGCAGCCGACGCAGCACAGATACGCAGTATTTT | TRBV15 | - | - | TRBJ2-3
CASSQDTHRTGGIYGYTF | TGCGCCAGCAGCCAAGATACCCACCGGACAGGGGGGATCTATGGCTACACCTTC | TRBV4-1 | once | TRBD1 | TRBJ1-2
CASVGQSWGGYTF | TGTGCCAGCGTCGGGCAGTCGTGGGGTGGCTACACCTTC | TRBV2 | once | - | TRBJ1-2
CASSLGWSTDTQYF | TGTGCCAGCAGTCTAGGGTGGTCCACAGATACGCAGTATTTT | TRBV5-5 | - | - | TRBJ2-3
CASSLEAGSYYSGNTIYF | TGTGCCAGCAGCTTGGAGGCAGGGAGTTACTACTCTGGAAACACCATATATTTT | TRBV5-6 | - | - | TRBJ1-3
CASSREPGELFF | TGTGCCAGCAGTAGGGAACCCGGGGAGCTGTTTTTT | TRBV2 | - | - | TRBJ2-2
CASSRGTADQPQHF | TGTGCCAGCAGCCGCGGGACAGCTGATCAGCCCCAGCATTTT | TRBV3-1/TRBV3-2 | many | TRBD1 | TRBJ1-5
CASSDLSGNQPQHF | TGTGCCAGCAGTGACCTTTCGGGCAATCAGCCCCAGCATTTT | TRBV25-1 | - | - | TRBJ1-5
CASSLAWNNYGYTF | TGTGCCAGCAGCTTGGCGTGGAATAACTATGGCTACACCTTC | TRBV5-4 | - | - | TRBJ1-2
CASSQDYRNTEAFF | TGTGCCAGCAGCCAAGACTATAGGAACACTGAAGCTTTCTTT | TRBV3-1/TRBV3-2 | - | - | TRBJ1-1
CASSPLAGGPLF | TGTGCCAGCAGCCCACTAGCGGGAGGGCCGCTCTTC | TRBV6-6 | - | TRBD2 | TRBJ2-1
CSATPCRTFGNTIYF | TGCAGCGCCACTCCGTGCAGGACATTCGGAAACACCATATATTTT | TRBV29-1 | - | - | TRBJ1-3
CASSQGTEPLSSF | TGTGCCAGCAGCCAAGGTACCGAACCCTTATCCTCCTTC | TRBV3-1/TRBV3-2 | few | - | TRBJ1-2
CASSMEGQSGAFF | TGTGCCAGTAGTATGGAGGGACAGTCAGGAGCTTTCTTT | TRBV19 | - | TRBD1 | TRBJ1-1
CASSLTNTGELFF | TGTGCCAGCAGCTTAACGAACACCGGGGAGCTGTTTTTT | TRBV7-3 | once | - | TRBJ2-2
CASSIGTGVTQYF | TGTGCCAGCAGTATCGGGACAGGGGTGACCCAGTACTTC | TRBV27 | - | TRBD1 | TRBJ2-5
CASSLRDRGQYGANVLTF | TGTGCCAGCAGCTTGAGGGACAGGGGGCAGTATGGGGCCAACGTCCTGACTTTC | TRBV5-4 | - | TRBD1 | TRBJ2-6
CASSRGLQAYEQYF | TGTGCCAGTAGTAGGGGACTACAGGCCTACGAGCAGTACTTC | TRBV19 | - | TRBD2 | TRBJ2-7
CASTEQGANTEAFF | TGTGCCAGCACTGAACAGGGGGCGAACACTGAAGCTTTCTTT | TRBV2 | - | TRBD1 | TRBJ1-1
CASKADRVSIRGYTF | TGTGCCAGCAAAGCCGACCGAGTCAGTATCCGTGGCTACACCTTC | TRBV2 | - | - | TRBJ1-2
CASRTEGRGNEQFF | TGTGCCAGCCGAACAGAGGGACGGGGCAATGAGCAGTTCTTC | TRBV6-5 | - | - | TRBJ2-1
CASSFPSQPQHF | TGTGCCAGCAGTTTTCCGTCTCAGCCCCAGCATTTT | TRBV28 | - | - | TRBJ1-5
CASSLAQGAQYSNQPQHF | TGTGCCAGCAGCTTGGCGCAGGGGGCTCAATATAGCAATCAGCCCCAGCATTTT | TRBV5-8 | few | TRBD1 | TRBJ1-5
CASSPSRAYEQYF | TGCGCCAGCAGCCCGAGCAGGGCCTACGAGCAGTACTTC | TRBV5-1 | - | - | TRBJ2-7
CASSPDRASSYEQYF | TGTGCCAGCTCGCCCGACAGGGCCAGCTCCTACGAGCAGTACTTC | TRBV18 | - | TRBD1 | TRBJ2-7
CATSRDRDNSPLHF | TGTGCCACCAGCAGAGACAGGGACAATTCACCCCTCCACTTT | TRBV15 | once | - | TRBJ1-6
CASSLSGANGYTF | TGTGCCAGCAGTTTATCAGGGGCGAATGGCTACACCTTC | TRBV27 | - | - | TRBJ1-2
CASSVDRDSHYGYTF | TGTGCCAGCAGCGTGGACCGGGACAGCCACTATGGCTACACCTTC | TRBV5-6 | - | TRBD1 | TRBJ1-2
CASSFDRTDLYTF | TGCGCCAGCAGCTTCGACAGAACAGACCTCTACACCTTC | TRBV5-1 | - | - | TRBJ1-2
CASSYASGGSDTQYF | TGTGCCAGCAGTTACGCCTCCGGGGGCTCAGATACGCAGTATTTT | TRBV6-6 | - | - | TRBJ2-3
CASSFGSGNTIYF | TGTGCCAGCAGCTTTGGGTCTGGAAACACCATATATTTT | TRBV7-9 | - | - | TRBJ1-3
CASSGERETQYF | TGTGCCAGCAGTGGGGAGAGAGAGACCCAGTACTTC | TRBV2 | - | - | TRBJ2-5
CASRWGLAGLETQYF | TGTGCCAGCAGATGGGGACTAGCGGGGCTTGAGACCCAGTACTTC | TRBV6-5 | - | TRBD2 | TRBJ2-5